This TCR beta chain was sequenced during a study of tumor-infiltrating lymphocytes in primary liver carcinoma. About this clonotype itself: In this CDR3 the conserved last residue, phenylalanine or tryptophan, is missing, so a read error is likely.

Researchers generated TCR beta cDNA from about 460 ng of total RNA, relying on a constant-region primer. For TCR beta, libraries were produced by three nested multiplex PCR rounds using slightly modified ARM-PCR. TRBV1-TRBV30 forward primers paired with a C-beta reverse primer drove the first two PCR rounds, about 10 cycles each. Each CDR3 protein gets one entry after TCRdb re-called the multiplex PCR reads with MiXCR. Of roughly 80,000 distinct CDR3 sequences in the sample, around 70% were seen once. CDR3 size: 14 residues. CDR1 is SGHRS and CDR2 is YFSETQ in the germline V gene. Unsorted bulk tissue, about 18-31 mg of it, served as the source for co-extraction of RNA and DNA. Over 85% viable tumor cells were present in every tumor sample.

Material for sequencing was liver tumor tissue from sampling region 1. Subset specified: tumor region T1, superior pole. This clonotype was sampled from a man in his forties with primary liver carcinoma and hepatitis B virus infection. The chain employs TRBV5-1 and TRBJ2-2; either TRBD1 or TRBD2 may fit D (5 bases each). CDR3 nucleotide sequence: TGCGCCAGTAGCTTGGGGGCGAACACCGGGGAGCTGTTTTCT. Its protein product is CASSLGANTGELFS.